These 27 T cell receptor beta chains were sequenced from one sample in a study of a mutant IDH1 vaccine in newly diagnosed glioma listed by TCRdb under 2021. The library was produced with the immunoSEQ multiplex PCR assay. TCRdb stores this immuneACCESS table with in-frame sequences only. Part of the clones is absent; in the studies checked, under half of the shortfall reflects unresolved V genes, and no reason is known for the rest. Recorded for this sample are about 66,000 clones; roughly 74% of them occurred a single time. About 4.9% of the sample is in the top ten clones. Per the publication, the time point label means: week 35, safety follow-up. A 20-mer mutant IDH1 peptide at 300 micrograms in Montanide made up each vaccine dose, which was injected subcutaneously together with topical imiquimod. Their antigen targets remain unknown. The specimen was PBMCs, collected from a glioma patient whose treatment included an IDH1 peptide vaccine. The receptors here all came from a man aged 50 to 59 with glioma.

This chain links TRBV5-4 with TRBJ2-7, with D maybe TRBD1 (6 bases). CDR1 SGHNT and CDR2 YYREEE come from the germline V gene (reference sequence). V lost 1 base to trimming and J lost 1 base, with 6 bases between them. The CDR3 has 13 amino acids. The DNA for the CDR3 is TGTGCCAGCAGCTTGACAGGGTCCTACGAGCAGTACTTC. Translated, it gives CASSLTGSYEQYF.

V is TRBV14 and J is TRBJ1-2; the D gene is possibly TRBD1 (6 bases). The V end was cut by 4 bases, the J end by 5 bases, with 11 bases between. Per the germline V gene, CDR1 is SGHDN and CDR2 is FVKESK. This CDR3 is 13 amino acids long. The CDR3 reads CASSLGRGYGYTF. The CDR3 region has the DNA TGTGCCAGCAGCCTGGGCAGGGGATATGGCTACACCTTC.

This chain connects TRBV19 to TRBJ2-7; D is possibly TRBD1 or TRBD2 (5 bases each). Trimming pared 10 bases from V and 6 bases from J, leaving 22 bases between. The CDR3 totals 14 residues. CDR1 and CDR2 from the germline V gene are LNHDA and SQIVND (reference sequence). CDR3 amino acids: CATLGAGISGEQYF. The CDR3 region has the DNA TGTGCCACCCTGGGAGCAGGGATATCGGGCGAGCAGTACTTC.

This clone was detected only a few times. The rearrangement links TRBV2 to TRBJ2-2; tentative D call: TRBD2 (5 bases). V lost 5 bases and J lost 2, with 9 bases in between. The V gene's germline CDR1 is SNHLY and CDR2 FYNNEI. The CDR3 is 14 residues long. In DNA form, the CDR3 reads TGTGCCAGCAGTCCCGGGGTCAACACCGGGGAGCTGTTTTTT. Translating it yields CASSPGVNTGELFF.

The chain employs TRBV19 and TRBJ2-7; the match to TRBD2 covers 7 bases. CDR3 length equals 16 residues. The V and J ends lost 6 bases and 3 bases, in that order; junction bases with no gene match: 14. Germline CDR1 LNHDA, CDR2 SQIVND (reference sequence). The CDR3 spells CASSMRGDYQRYEQYF. In DNA form, the CDR3 reads TGTGCCAGTAGCATGAGAGGGGACTATCAACGCTACGAGCAGTACTTC.

This clone appeared a few times. In DNA, the CDR3 is TGTGCCTGGATGGGCAGAAAAGGTCAGCCCCAGCATTTT. It yields the protein CAWMGRKGQPQHF. The V and J genes are TRBV30 and TRBJ1-5, with D uncertain. Trimming removed 4 bases at V and 6 bases at J, with 13 bases between. Germline V lookup: CDR1 GTSNPN, CDR2 SVGIG (reference sequence). There are 13 residues in the CDR3.

V usage is TRBV11-2 and J usage is TRBJ1-6, with 7 bases lining up with TRBD1. CDR1 and CDR2 from the germline V gene are SGHAT and FQNNGV. The length of the CDR3 is 14 residues. With V trimmed by 5 bases and J by 7 bases, 5 bases remained unmatched. DNA of the CDR3: TGTGCCAGCAGCCAGGGGGTACCAAATTCACCCCTCCACTTT. Translated, it gives CASSQGVPNSPLHF.

J is TRBJ1-1 and V is TRBV28; D perhaps matches TRBD1 (6 bases). CDR3 length: 16 residues. V was clipped by 6 bases and J by 1 base, with 18 bases between them. Germline V gene data show CDR1 as MDHEN and CDR2 as SYDVKM. CDR3 protein: CASRTGGAMGNTEAFF. CDR3 nucleotide sequence: TGTGCCAGCAGAACCGGGGGGGCTATGGGGAACACTGAAGCTTTCTTT.

The chain combines TRBV30 with TRBJ1-2, with D perhaps TRBD1 (5 bases). V was clipped by 2 bases and J by 4 bases, with 11 bases between them. Per the germline V gene, CDR1 is GTSNPN and CDR2 is SVGIG (reference sequence). This CDR3 spans 13 amino acids. The CDR3: CAWSQGVGYGYTF. Written as DNA, the CDR3 is TGTGCCTGGAGTCAGGGTGTAGGCTATGGCTACACCTTC. Based on the CDR3 plus reference TRBV30 and TRBJ1-2, the full variable domain is SQTIHQWPATLVQPVGSPLSLECTVEGTSNPNLYWYRQAAGRGLQLLFYSVGIGQISSEVPQNLSASRPQDRQFILSSKKLLLSDSGFYLCAWSQGVGYGYTFGSGTRLTVV.

The V call is TRBV19, the J call TRBJ2-1, with D unclear. Trimming shortened V by 5 bases and J by 9 bases, and 11 bases separated the two germline ends. Germline loops: CDR1 LNHDA, CDR2 SQIVND (reference sequence). The CDR3 sequence is 12 residues long. As DNA, the CDR3 is TGTGCCAGTAGTCAGTCGGGTCCTGAGCAGTTCTTC. Translated, it gives CASSQSGPEQFF.

This clone is categorized as medium-sized. The chain is built from TRBV27 and TRBJ2-7; 7 nucleotides align to TRBD2. After removal of 5 bases from V and 3 bases from J, the junction contained 7 bases not matched to a gene. From germline, CDR1 is MNHEY and CDR2 SMNVEV (reference sequence). This CDR3 has 14 amino acids. The CDR3 DNA follows: TGTGCCAGCAGTCGAAATGGGGGGGGCTACGAGCAGTACTTC. This sequence encodes CASSRNGGGYEQYF.

The chain recombines TRBV5-6 with TRBJ1-5; TRBD1 is a possible D gene (5 bases). From germline, CDR1 is SGHDT and CDR2 YYEEEE. The CDR3 spans 14 residues. Trimming took 0 bases from V and 5 from J, leaving 9 bases between them. CDR3 protein: CASSLGQTYQPQHF. For the CDR3, the DNA is TGTGCCAGCAGCTTGGGACAGACCTATCAGCCCCAGCATTTT.

The CDR3 here is CASMGSGDLRETQYF. The CDR3 DNA is TGTGCCAGCATGGGGAGCGGGGACTTAAGAGAGACCCAGTACTTC. The rearrangement uses TRBV2 and TRBJ2-5; 7 bases align to TRBD2. CDR3 size: 15 residues. V lost 7 bases to trimming and J lost 4 bases; unmatched junction nucleotides: 12. CDR1 SNHLY and CDR2 FYNNEI come from the germline V gene.

The chain combines TRBV7-9 with TRBJ1-2; a possible D gene is TRBD1 (6 bases). Germline loops: CDR1 SEHNR, CDR2 FQNEAQ (reference sequence). This CDR3 has 13 residues. V dropped 5 bases and J dropped 6 bases, with 13 bases sitting between them. The CDR3 DNA sequence: TGTGCCAGCAGCCCCAGAGGGGGAGATGGCTACACCTTC. Translating gives CASSPRGGDGYTF.

With regard to this clone: A read error may explain this, as a much larger clone is one base away. V gene TRBV11-1 combines with J gene TRBJ1-1; D gene unclear. The CDR3 sequence is 13 residues long. CDR1 SGHAT and CDR2 FQDESV come from the germline V gene (reference sequence). The V and J ends lost 1 base and 1 base respectively, with 4 bases between them. The DNA of the CDR3 is TGTGCCAGCAGCTTAGGGGGGAACACTGAAGCTTTCTTT. It translates to CASSLGGNTEAFF.

In DNA, the CDR3 is TGTGCCAGCAGTTACCAGGCCGGGACAGGGAGCTACGAGCAGTACTTC. This translates into CASSYQAGTGSYEQYF. This chain connects TRBV6-5 to TRBJ2-7, with 9 positions matching TRBD1. The CDR3 spans 16 residues. V shed 2 bases, J shed 3 bases, and the junction held 8 bases outside the gene matches. Germline CDR1 reads MNHEY; CDR2 reads SVGAGI.

The chain couples TRBV2 to TRBJ2-5; 7 bases map to TRBD2. With V trimmed by 4 bases and J by 2 bases, 7 bases remained unmatched. Germline lookup yields CDR1 SNHLY and CDR2 FYNNEI. The CDR3 loop spans 15 amino acids. CDR3 coding DNA: TGTGCCAGCAGTGTCGAGGGACTACCTCAAGAGACCCAGTACTTC. Protein: CASSVEGLPQETQYF.

The V and J genes are TRBV5-1 and TRBJ2-3; D possibly matches TRBD1 or TRBD2 (6 bases each). The CDR3 is made up of 15 amino acids. Trimming removed 0 bases at V and 4 bases at J, with 12 bases between. The V gene's germline CDR1 is SGHRS and CDR2 YFSETQ. CDR3 sequence reads: CASSLAEGEADTQYF. DNA of the CDR3: TGCGCCAGCAGCTTGGCCGAGGGGGAGGCAGATACGCAGTATTTT.

This clone has more than one count but fewer than ten. V gene TRBV7-2 combines with J gene TRBJ1-1, with TRBD1 matching over 7 bases. Per the germline V gene, CDR1 is SGHTA and CDR2 is FQGNSA. V dropped 2 bases and J dropped 3; count of bases not matched to a gene: 3. This CDR3 has 14 residues. In DNA, the CDR3 is TGTGCCAGCAGCTTACAGGGGGGATACACTGAAGCTTTCTTT. Translated, it gives CASSLQGGYTEAFF. Combining the CDR3 with reference TRBV7-2 and TRBJ1-1 gives the whole variable domain GAGVSQSPSNKVTEKGKDVELRCDPISGHTALYWYRQSLGQGLEFLIYFQGNSAPDKSGLPSDRFSAERTGGSVSTLTIQRTQQEDSAVYLCASSLQGGYTEAFFGQGTRLTVV.

The V and J genes are TRBV20-1 and TRBJ2-7; D perhaps matches TRBD1 (6 bases). The CDR3 loop spans 11 amino acids. Trimming took 3 bases from V and 10 from J, leaving 13 bases between them. The germline V gene encodes CDR1 DFQATT and CDR2 SNEGSKA (reference sequence). This CDR3 reads CSASQGRNQYF. The CDR3 DNA is TGCAGTGCTAGCCAGGGGCGCAATCAGTACTTC.

The CDR3 loop is CASSPTGVGYTF. CDR3 DNA sequence: TGTGCCAGCTCCCCGACAGGGGTTGGCTACACCTTC. The chain uses TRBV18 and TRBJ1-2; 8 bases fit TRBD1. The CDR3 spans 12 residues. V was clipped by 6 bases and J by 7 bases; unmatched bases: 4. CDR1 KGHSH and CDR2 LQKENI come from the germline V gene.

The gene calls are TRBV27 and TRBJ1-5; D might be TRBD1 (5 bases). The CDR3 extends over 15 amino acids. V was cut by 9 bases and J by 6 bases, with 21 bases left in between. Germline V gene lookup returns CDR1 MNHEY and CDR2 SMNVEV (reference sequence). CDR3 region: CASTQKGGAGQPQHF. The DNA of the CDR3 is TGTGCCAGTACTCAGAAGGGTGGGGCAGGTCAGCCCCAGCATTTT.

This clone was observed once. The rearrangement joins TRBV5-4 to TRBJ2-2; 10 bases map to TRBD1. This CDR3 comprises 15 residues. The V and J ends lost 0 bases and 6 bases, in that order; junction bases with no gene match: 2. In germline, CDR1 is SGHNT, CDR2 YYREEE (reference sequence). CDR3 residues: CASSLGGQGSGELFF. In DNA, the CDR3 is TGTGCCAGCAGCTTGGGGGGACAGGGGTCCGGGGAGCTGTTTTTT.

This sequence joins TRBV7-8 and TRBJ2-6; D remains ambiguous. The CDR3 extends over 14 amino acids. The V end lost 5 bases, the J end lost 0 bases, and 5 bases lay between the germline ends. CDR1 and CDR2 from the germline V gene are SGHVS and FQNEAQ. The CDR3 bases are TGTGCCAGCAGCCAATTCTCTGGGGCCAACGTCCTGACTTTC. Its translation: CASSQFSGANVLTF.

This clone is a singleton in its sample. CDR3 loop: CASSLDRSQETQYF. CDR3 bases: TGCGCCAGCAGCCTCGACAGGAGCCAAGAGACCCAGTACTTC. The chain recombines TRBV4-1 with TRBJ2-5; D possibly corresponds to TRBD1 (6 bases). This CDR3 comprises 14 residues. CDR1 is MGHRA, CDR2 YSYEKL, per germline. V shed 4 bases and J shed 1 base, with 10 bases lying between them.

The rearrangement joins TRBV6-5 to TRBJ2-7, with D perhaps matching TRBD2 (6 bases). Germline values: CDR1 MNHEY, CDR2 SVGAGI. V gave up 8 bases and J gave up 4 bases, with 15 bases separating them. The CDR3 is 13 residues long. CDR3 loop: CASGPGLPYEQYF. The CDR3 DNA reads as TGTGCCAGCGGCCCGGGACTTCCGTACGAGCAGTACTTC.

The chain employs TRBV25-1 and TRBJ1-1; D is undetermined. The CDR3 runs 14 residues. Deletions cut 4 bases from V and 0 bases from J, with 9 bases between. Germline values: CDR1 MGHDK, CDR2 SYGVNS. The CDR3 DNA follows: TGTGCCAGCAGTGGGCACTCCATGAACACTGAAGCTTTCTTT. This encodes CASSGHSMNTEAFF. Combining the CDR3 with reference TRBV25-1 and TRBJ1-1 gives the whole variable domain EADIYQTPRYLVIGTGKKITLECSQTMGHDKMYWYQQDPGMELHLIHYSYGVNSTEKGDLSSESTVSRIRTEHFPLTLESARPSHTSQYLCASSGHSMNTEAFFGQGTRLTVV.